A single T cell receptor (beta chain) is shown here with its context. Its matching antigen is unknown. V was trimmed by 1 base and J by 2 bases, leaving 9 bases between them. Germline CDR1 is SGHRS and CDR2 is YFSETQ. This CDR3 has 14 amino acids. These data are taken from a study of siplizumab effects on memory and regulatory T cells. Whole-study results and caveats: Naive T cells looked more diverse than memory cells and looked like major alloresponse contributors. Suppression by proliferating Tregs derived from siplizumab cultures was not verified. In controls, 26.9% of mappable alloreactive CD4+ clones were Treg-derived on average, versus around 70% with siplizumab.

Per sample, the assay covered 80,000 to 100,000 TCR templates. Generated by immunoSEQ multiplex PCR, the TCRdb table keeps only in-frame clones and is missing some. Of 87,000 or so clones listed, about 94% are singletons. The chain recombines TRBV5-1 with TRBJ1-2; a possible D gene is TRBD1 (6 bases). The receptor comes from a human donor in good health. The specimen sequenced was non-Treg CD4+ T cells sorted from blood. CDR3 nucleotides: TGCGCCAGCAGCTTGACACAGGGAAACTATGGCTACACCTTC. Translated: CASSLTQGNYGYTF.